The present T cell receptor beta chain was sequenced within a study of blood T cell repertoires in COVID-19. Trimming cost V 1 base and J 3 bases; bases outside gene matches: 5. The CDR3 spans 15 residues. The germline gives CDR1 MDHEN, CDR2 SYDVKM. The data were produced by immunoSEQ multiplex PCR, yet TCRdb's version contains in-frame clones alone and is incomplete. The sample holds some 39,000 clones, about 86% seen once. The table lists this clone with a few counts. The sample taken for sequencing was peripheral blood. The gene calls are TRBV28 and TRBJ2-7; 8 nucleotides line up with TRBD1. The sequence was obtained from a man in his forties with active COVID-19. The CDR3 loop is CASSLFRDRNYEQYF. For the CDR3, the DNA is TGTGCCAGCAGTTTATTCCGGGACAGGAACTACGAGCAGTACTTC.